What follows are 16 T cell receptor beta chains derived from one specimen sequenced in a study of tumor-infiltrating lymphocytes in primary liver carcinoma. Extraction of RNA together with DNA used about 20-34 mg of unsorted bulk tissue. Constant-region priming of around 530 ng total RNA yielded TCR beta cDNA. It was through three nested multiplex PCR rounds of slightly modified ARM-PCR that TCR beta libraries arose. Researchers ran the first two PCR rounds for roughly 11 cycles each with TRBV1-TRBV30 forward primers and a C-beta reverse primer. TCRdb re-derived calls from the multiplex PCR reads in MiXCR, one entry per CDR3 protein. The sample shows fewer than 50,000 distinct CDR3 sequences, around 75% of them seen only once. Sample: tumor-adjacent normal liver tissue. All receptors come from a young woman with primary liver carcinoma and hepatitis B virus infection.

The chain recombines TRBV11-2 with TRBJ2-3; D is undetermined. The length of the CDR3 is 16 residues. The ends were cut back, 10 bases at V and 0 bases at J, with 20 bases in the middle. Per germline, CDR1 SGHAT and CDR2 FQNNGV. CDR3 sequence: CANNPRKTSSTDTQYF. Here the CDR3 DNA reads TGTGCCAACAACCCGAGGAAGACGTCGAGCACAGATACGCAGTATTTT.

Worth noting for this clonotype: At one end, the junction sequence differs from germline, possibly due to a read error. The V and J genes are TRBV7-9 and TRBJ2-1; 7 bases line up with TRBD2. The CDR3 spans 14 residues. The germline CDR1 and CDR2 sequences are SEHNR and FQNEAQ (reference sequence). As DNA, the CDR3 is TGCGCCAGCAGCTTAGATCTAGCGGCAGGGATGCAGTTCTTC. Translated, it gives CASSLDLAAGMQFF.

As regards this clonotype: The junction departs from the called germline gene at one end, perhaps through a read error. The CDR3: CASSPPLAAYRGNEQLF. As DNA, the CDR3 is TGTGCCAGCAGCCCCCCGCTAGCGGCGTACCGGGGAAATGAGCAGCTCTTC. This chain connects TRBV13 to TRBJ2-1, with 7 bases aligning to TRBD2. Germline assignment: CDR1 PRHDT and CDR2 FYEKMQ (reference sequence). CDR3 length: 17 amino acids.

This clonotype was recorded only once. A much larger clone differs from this one at a single base, so this may be a read error. This chain joins TRBV29-1 and TRBJ1-2; D is undetermined. CDR1 and CDR2 (germline): SQVTM, ANQGSEA. This CDR3 is built from 12 residues. V dropped 8 bases and J dropped 8 bases, with 18 bases sitting between them. In DNA form, the CDR3 reads TGCAGCATTGTCCATTGGGGTGGCGGCTACACCTTC. This encodes CSIVHWGGGYTF.

The table lists this clonotype with many counts. The chain couples TRBV6-5 to TRBJ1-1; maybe TRBD1 (6 bases). Between the trimmed V and J ends, which lost 0 bases and 6 bases, there was a span of 11 bases. Germline V gene data show CDR1 as MNHEY and CDR2 as SVGAGI. The CDR3 has 14 residues. The CDR3 bases are TGTGCCAGCAGTTACTCGGAGAGGGGGGCTGAAGCTTTCTTT. Protein: CASSYSERGAEAFF.

This clonotype was counted once. The CDR3 carries no conserved terminal phenylalanine or tryptophan, so it likely arises from a read error. The gene calls are TRBV11-2 and TRBJ1-5; 8 nucleotides agree with TRBD1. This CDR3 is built from 15 residues. Germline values: CDR1 SGHAT, CDR2 FQNNGV. The CDR3 region has the DNA TGTGCCAGTAGCTTAGACGGGACAGGTTCTCAGCCCCAGCATCTT. Protein product: CASSLDGTGSQPQHL.

V gene TRBV7-9 combines with J gene TRBJ2-1; a weak D match, TRBD2 (6 bases). The germline V gene encodes CDR1 SEHNR and CDR2 FQNEAQ (reference sequence). This CDR3 has 14 amino acids. CDR3 sequence (DNA): TGTTCCGGCAGCTCCGGGAGCCTAAACAATGAGCAGTTCTTC. Amino acids: CSGSSGSLNNEQFF.

On this clonotype itself: The missing conserved phenylalanine or tryptophan at the end of this CDR3 makes a read error likely. Because the CDR3's place on the DNA is in doubt, the DNA is left out and the CDR3 is given as listed by TCRdb. The V call is TRBV11-2, the J call TRBJ2-5; the table calls TRBD1, which could not be checked here. The germline V gene has CDR1 SGHAT and CDR2 FQNNGV. The CDR3 totals 16 residues, both ends included. The CDR3 loop is CASSTRTGGAKETQCL.

About this clonotype: With a much larger clone just one base away, this may be a read error. This CDR3 fails to terminate in the conserved phenylalanine or tryptophan, so it likely reflects a read error. V and J are TRBV15 and TRBJ2-1; a possible D gene is TRBD2 (5 bases). Germline V gene data show CDR1 as LNHNV and CDR2 as YYDKDF (reference sequence). The CDR3 is 13 amino acids. V dropped 1 base and J dropped 6 bases, with 7 bases sitting between them. The CDR3 bases are TGTGCCACCAGCAGAGCTCGGGGCAATGAGCAGTTCGTC. Amino acids: CATSRARGNEQFV.

On this clonotype: No conserved phenylalanine or tryptophan is present at the end of the CDR3, so a read error is the likely explanation. The rearrangement uses TRBV5-5 and TRBJ1-5, with 10 bases that match TRBD1. V dropped 6 bases and J dropped 5; count of bases not matched to a gene: 8. The CDR3 runs 15 residues. CDR1 is SGHKS and CDR2 is YYEKEE in the germline V gene (reference sequence). The CDR3 DNA follows: TGTGCCAGCAACCAGGACAGGGGGATTCATCAGCCCCAGCATTTA. This gives the protein CASNQDRGIHQPQHL.

This clonotype was seen once. The chain couples TRBV6-1 to TRBJ1-2; TRBD1 might be the D (6 bases). Trimming left V 0 bases short and J 8 bases short, with 13 bases between. The CDR3 loop spans 14 amino acids. Germline V gene sequence: CDR1 MNHNS, CDR2 SASEGT. The CDR3 sequence: CASSEARDKVGYTF. The CDR3, as DNA: TGTGCCAGCAGTGAAGCTAGGGACAAGGTAGGCTACACCTTC.

V and J are TRBV12-3 or TRBV12-4 and TRBJ2-5, with D maybe TRBD1 (7 bases). Trimming took 7 bases from V and 5 from J, leaving 20 bases between them. The CDR3 has 15 amino acids. The CDR3: CASNLVNRGLETQYF. For the CDR3, the DNA is TGTGCCAGCAATTTGGTGAACAGGGGACTGGAGACCCAGTACTTC.

The chain joins TRBV6-2 or TRBV6-3 to TRBJ2-7; a possible D gene is TRBD2 (6 bases). The CDR3 has 14 residues. Germline V gene sequence: CDR1 MNHEY, CDR2 SVGEGT. Trimming took off 5 bases at V and 10 bases at J, with 21 bases between the two ends. CDR3 sequence: CASSNGGDSSEQYF. DNA for the CDR3: TGTGCCAGCAGTAACGGGGGAGACTCTTCCGAACAGTACTTC.

In the case of this clonotype: The CDR3 does not close with the conserved phenylalanine or tryptophan, likely indicating a read error. The limits of the CDR3 on the DNA are not certain, so only TCRdb's listed CDR3 is given. The chain employs TRBV12-3 or TRBV12-4 and TRBJ1-1. Including both end residues, the CDR3 is 15 amino acids long. CDR3 residues: CASSLAGPLNTEASS.

In its sample, this clonotype was seen many times. V gene TRBV10-3 combines with J gene TRBJ1-1; no definite D call. The CDR3 has 14 amino acids. Looked up from germline, CDR1 is ENHRY and CDR2 is SYGVKD. Trimming pared 2 bases from V and 2 bases from J, leaving 9 bases between. The CDR3 sequence is CAISEARTNTEAFF. Here the CDR3 DNA reads TGTGCCATCAGTGAGGCGAGGACTAACACTGAAGCTTTCTTT.

Regarding this clonotype: Because the CDR3 is missing its conserved closing phenylalanine or tryptophan, this is likely a read error. The chain is built from TRBV30 and TRBJ1-1, with TRBD1 identical over 7 bases. V lost 2 bases and J lost 1; bases outside the gene matches: 16. The length of the CDR3 is 18 residues. Germline V CDR1 and CDR2: GTSNPN, SVGIG (reference sequence). The CDR3 nucleotides read TGTGCCTGGAGTAAATCACCGGGACAGCTATTCCCGAACACTGAAGCTTTCGTT. This encodes CAWSKSPGQLFPNTEAFV.